Presented here are 14 T cell receptor beta chains from one specimen sequenced in a study of T-cell reconstitution after alpha-beta-depleted transplantation in children. It was with unique molecular identifiers that the TCRbeta library was prepared. TCRdb redid the calling of the PCR reads with MiXCR, one entry per CDR3 protein. This sample carries 450,000 to 600,000 distinct CDR3 sequences, around 18% of them seen once, and the ten largest clones take 3% to 4%. Sequencing was performed on PBMCs from the stem cell graft donor, taken from the stem cell graft. The receptor source for this set is a human donor who donated a stem cell graft to a child with acute lymphoblastic leukemia.

This clonotype was detected a few times. The J gene is TRBJ2-1, the V gene TRBV12-3 or TRBV12-4; 13 positions agree with TRBD2. V shed 6 bases and J 4 bases; nucleotides not matched to a gene: 6. This CDR3 is 16 amino acids long. CDR3 bases: TGTGCCAGCAGATCCGGACTAGCGGGGGTTTACAATGAGCAGTTCTTC. The encoded protein is CASRSGLAGVYNEQFF.

The chain is built from TRBV12-3 or TRBV12-4 and TRBJ2-7; TRBD2 is a possible D gene (6 bases). V was shortened by 3 bases and J by 6 bases, with 12 bases between the two germline ends. The CDR3 covers 13 residues. CDR3 in amino acids: CASSLTGAAEQYF. CDR3 DNA sequence: TGTGCCAGCAGTTTGACGGGAGCGGCCGAGCAGTACTTC.

This clonotype has just a few counts. The chain combines TRBV5-1 with TRBJ2-5; D is undetermined. V gave up 0 bases and J gave up 5 bases, with 8 bases separating them. Germline V gene lookup returns CDR1 SGHRS and CDR2 YFSETQ. CDR3 length equals 13 residues. The CDR3 reads CASSLEGVETQYF. The DNA for the CDR3 is TGCGCCAGCAGCTTGGAGGGCGTGGAGACCCAGTACTTC.

This chain links TRBV18 with TRBJ2-1, with 12 bases lining up with TRBD2. Trimming took 4 bases from V and 0 from J; bases not matched to a gene: 7. The CDR3 loop spans 18 amino acids. Germline lookup yields CDR1 KGHSH and CDR2 LQKENI. CDR3 DNA: TGTGCCAGCTCACTACGTCTAGCGGGAGGGAACTCCTACAATGAGCAGTTCTTC. Protein: CASSLRLAGGNSYNEQFF.

In its sample, this clonotype was seen a few times. The J gene is TRBJ2-1, the V gene TRBV6-2 or TRBV6-3; 9 bases line up with TRBD2. The CDR3 loop spans 14 amino acids. Germline V gene lookup returns CDR1 MNHEY and CDR2 SVGEGT. After removal of 7 bases from V and 6 bases from J, the junction contained 7 bases not matched to a gene. For the CDR3, the DNA is TGTGCCAGCATCGCGGGAGGGGGAGGCAATGAGCAGTTCTTC. Its translation is CASIAGGGGNEQFF.

This clonotype was seen only a few times. The chain uses TRBV27 and TRBJ1-2; 7 bases match TRBD1. Germline V gives CDR1 MNHEY, CDR2 SMNVEV (reference sequence). The CDR3 is 14 amino acids. V dropped 8 bases and J dropped 5; count of bases not matched to a gene: 11. The CDR3 spells CASGFHGTVYGYTF. In nucleotides, the CDR3 is TGTGCCAGCGGCTTCCACGGGACAGTTTATGGCTACACCTTC.

The table lists this clonotype with a few counts. The chain employs TRBV7-3 and TRBJ2-1, with a tentative D call TRBD2 (6 bases). The V end lost 2 bases, the J end lost 4 bases, and 12 bases lay between the germline ends. Germline CDR1 reads SGHTA; CDR2 reads FQGTGA. The CDR3 runs to 15 residues. The CDR3 protein is CASSLGTARYNEQFF. CDR3 DNA sequence: TGTGCCAGCAGCTTAGGGACTGCCCGTTACAATGAGCAGTTCTTC.

This clonotype appeared a few times. The rearrangement uses TRBV12-3 or TRBV12-4 and TRBJ2-1; 7 nucleotides align to TRBD2. The CDR3 has 15 amino acids. The ends lost 2 bases at V and 5 bases at J; junction bases unmatched: 6. DNA for the CDR3: TGTGCCAGCAGTTTATGGCTAGCGGCTAACAATGAGCAGTTCTTC. Protein sequence: CASSLWLAANNEQFF.

The table lists this clonotype with a few counts. The genes are TRBV2 and TRBJ1-2; D remains unclear. V was shortened by 1 base and J by 4 bases, with 16 bases between the two germline ends. The V gene's germline CDR1 is SNHLY and CDR2 FYNNEI. The CDR3 extends over 16 amino acids. The CDR3 loop is CASSEGRTESGYGYTF. CDR3 in DNA: TGTGCCAGCAGTGAAGGGAGGACCGAGTCGGGCTATGGCTACACCTTC.

This clonotype was observed a handful of times. CDR3 in amino acids: CASTERGSASTDTQYF. CDR3 in DNA: TGCGCCAGCACGGAGCGGGGGAGCGCTAGCACAGATACGCAGTATTTT. V gene TRBV5-1 combines with J gene TRBJ2-3, with 8 bases matching TRBD2. CDR1 and CDR2 (germline): SGHRS, YFSETQ. CDR3 length: 16 residues. Trimming removed 6 bases from V and 0 bases from J; junction bases left unmatched: 9.

This chain links TRBV5-1 with TRBJ2-5; 9 nucleotides line up with TRBD1. The CDR3 loop spans 14 amino acids. The V and J ends lost 5 bases and 4 bases, in that order; junction bases with no gene match: 6. Per germline, CDR1 SGHRS and CDR2 YFSETQ. CDR3 sequence reads: CASRTGTGRETQYF. The DNA of the CDR3 is TGCGCCAGCAGGACGGGGACAGGGCGAGAGACCCAGTACTTC.

This clonotype was picked up a small number of times. V and J are TRBV6-5 and TRBJ2-1; D unresolved. Between the trimmed V and J ends, which lost 3 bases and 0 bases, there was a span of 12 bases. Germline-derived CDR1 and CDR2 are MNHEY and SVGAGI. This CDR3 has 16 residues. As DNA, the CDR3 is TGTGCCAGCAGTTATACGACACTGAGCTCCTACAATGAGCAGTTCTTC. Protein product: CASSYTTLSSYNEQFF.

This rearrangement joins TRBV5-6 to TRBJ2-2; TRBD1 aligns across 8 bases. Unmatched junction bases numbered 5, after V lost 0 bases and J lost 4 bases. Germline V gene sequence: CDR1 SGHDT, CDR2 YYEEEE. This CDR3 is 16 amino acids long. This CDR3 is CASSLAGQGGTGELFF. The CDR3 DNA reads as TGTGCCAGCAGCTTGGCAGGACAGGGAGGCACCGGGGAGCTGTTTTTT. Full variable domain (remainder filled in from reference TRBV5-6 and TRBJ2-2): DAGVTQSPTHLIKTRGQQVTLRCSPKSGHDTVSWYQQALGQGPQFIFQYYEEEERQRGNFPDRFSGHQFPNYSSELNVNALLLGDSALYLCASSLAGQGGTGELFFGEGSRLTVL.

This chain uses TRBV4-1 with TRBJ2-1; no definite D call. CDR1 MGHRA and CDR2 YSYEKL come from the germline V gene. V was shortened by 0 bases and J by 7 bases, with 7 bases between the two germline ends. The length of the CDR3 is 13 residues. The CDR3 DNA reads as TGCGCCAGCAGCCAAGATGGGTTTAATGAGCAGTTCTTC. Its translation: CASSQDGFNEQFF.